The clone carrying this TCR beta chain was picked up a small number of times. TCRdb's copy holds only in-frame clones and misses some; the assay was immunoSEQ multiplex PCR. The profile shows 250,000 to 300,000 clones, roughly 80% of them singletons. The data belong to a study of blood T cell repertoires in COVID-19. The study drew participants aged roughly 18 to 89 years from around 24 US areas. The CDR3 is 17 residues long. CDR1 is KGHDR and CDR2 is SFDVKD in the germline V gene. V gave up 7 bases and J gave up 0 bases; unmatched junction bases: 11. The sample comprised PBMCs or T cells enriched from blood (not recorded which). This receptor was obtained from a man in his forties or fifties who had been exposed to COVID-19. The chain carries TRBV24-1 and TRBJ2-1, with 7 bases fitting TRBD2. In DNA, the CDR3 is TGTGCCACCAGCAACACGGCGGGAGCCTTCTCCTACAATGAGCAGTTCTTC. Amino acids: CATSNTAGAFSYNEQFF.